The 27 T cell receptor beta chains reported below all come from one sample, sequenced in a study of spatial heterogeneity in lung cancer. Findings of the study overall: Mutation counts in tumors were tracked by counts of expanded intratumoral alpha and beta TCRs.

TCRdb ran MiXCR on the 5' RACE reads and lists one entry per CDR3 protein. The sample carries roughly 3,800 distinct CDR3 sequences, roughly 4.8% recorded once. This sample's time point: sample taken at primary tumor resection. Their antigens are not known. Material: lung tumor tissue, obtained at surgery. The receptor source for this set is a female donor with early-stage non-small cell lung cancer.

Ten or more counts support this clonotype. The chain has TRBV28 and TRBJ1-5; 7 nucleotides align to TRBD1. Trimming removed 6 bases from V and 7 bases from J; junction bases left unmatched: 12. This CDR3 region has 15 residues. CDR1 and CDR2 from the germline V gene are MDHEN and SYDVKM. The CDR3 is CASRLRQGQGQPQHF. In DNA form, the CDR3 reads TGTGCCAGCAGATTACGACAGGGACAAGGACAGCCCCAGCATTTT.

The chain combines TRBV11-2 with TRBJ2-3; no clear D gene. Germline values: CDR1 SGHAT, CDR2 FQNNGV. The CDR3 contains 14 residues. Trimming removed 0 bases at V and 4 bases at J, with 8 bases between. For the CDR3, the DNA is TGTGCCAGCAGCTTAGACGGCCAACCAGATACGCAGTATTTT. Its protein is CASSLDGQPDTQYF.

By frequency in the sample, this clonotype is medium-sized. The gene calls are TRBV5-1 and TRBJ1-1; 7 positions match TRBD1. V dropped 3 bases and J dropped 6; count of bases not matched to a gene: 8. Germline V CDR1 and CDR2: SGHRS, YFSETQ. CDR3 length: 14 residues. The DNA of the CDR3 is TGCGCCAGCAGCTACGGACAGGCGACTTCTGAAGCTTTCTTT. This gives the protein CASSYGQATSEAFF.

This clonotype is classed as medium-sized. The CDR3 protein is CASSPTTGWASTDTQYF. The DNA of the CDR3 is TGTGCCAGCAGCCCCACGACAGGGTGGGCAAGCACAGATACGCAGTATTTT. This chain uses TRBV3-1 with TRBJ2-3, with 7 bases aligning to TRBD1. The CDR3 totals 17 residues. The V segment lost 4 bases and the J segment 0 bases; nucleotides outside the gene matches: 10. From germline, CDR1 is LGHDT and CDR2 YNNKEL (reference sequence).

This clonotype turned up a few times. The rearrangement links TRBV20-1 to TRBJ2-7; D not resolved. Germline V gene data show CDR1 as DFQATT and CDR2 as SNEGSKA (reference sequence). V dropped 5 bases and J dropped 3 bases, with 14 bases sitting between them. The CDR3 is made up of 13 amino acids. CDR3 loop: CSASRWDSYEQYV. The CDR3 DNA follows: TGCAGTGCTTCTAGGTGGGATAGCTACGAGCAGTACGTC.

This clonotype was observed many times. CDR3 sequence: CASRGTVTYEQYV. CDR3 coding DNA: TGTGCCAGCAGGGGGACGGTGACTTACGAGCAGTACGTC. The chain has TRBV28 and TRBJ2-7; tentatively, D is TRBD1 or TRBD2 (5 bases each). This CDR3 has 13 residues. Trimming removed 6 bases at V and 4 bases at J, with 13 bases between. CDR1 and CDR2 (germline): MDHEN, SYDVKM.

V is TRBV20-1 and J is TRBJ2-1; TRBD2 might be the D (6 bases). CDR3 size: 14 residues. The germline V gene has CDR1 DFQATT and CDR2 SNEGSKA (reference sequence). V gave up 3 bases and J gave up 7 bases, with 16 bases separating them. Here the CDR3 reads CSASSTNGSNEQFF. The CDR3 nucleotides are TGCAGTGCTAGTTCGACTAACGGGAGTAATGAGCAGTTCTTC.

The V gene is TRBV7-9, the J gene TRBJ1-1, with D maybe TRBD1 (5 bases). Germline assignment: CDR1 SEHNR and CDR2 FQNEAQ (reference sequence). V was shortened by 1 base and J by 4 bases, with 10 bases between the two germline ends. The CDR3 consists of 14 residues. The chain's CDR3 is CASSLVAGSTEAFF. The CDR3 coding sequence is TGTGCCAGCAGCTTAGTGGCAGGGAGCACTGAAGCTTTCTTT.

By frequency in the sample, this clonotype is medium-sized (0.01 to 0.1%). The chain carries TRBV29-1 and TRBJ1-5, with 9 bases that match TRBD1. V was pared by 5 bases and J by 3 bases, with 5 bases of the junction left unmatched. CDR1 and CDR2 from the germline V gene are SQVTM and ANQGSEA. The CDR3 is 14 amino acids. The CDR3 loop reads CSVRQGGDNQPQHF. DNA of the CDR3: TGCAGCGTTAGACAGGGGGGGGACAATCAGCCCCAGCATTTT.

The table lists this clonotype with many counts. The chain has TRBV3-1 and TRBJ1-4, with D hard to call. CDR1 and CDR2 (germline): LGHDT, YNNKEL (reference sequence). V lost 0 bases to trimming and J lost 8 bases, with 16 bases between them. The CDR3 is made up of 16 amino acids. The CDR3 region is CASSQEGGFGEEKLFF. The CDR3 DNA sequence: TGTGCCAGCAGCCAAGAGGGTGGGTTTGGTGAAGAAAAACTGTTTTTT.

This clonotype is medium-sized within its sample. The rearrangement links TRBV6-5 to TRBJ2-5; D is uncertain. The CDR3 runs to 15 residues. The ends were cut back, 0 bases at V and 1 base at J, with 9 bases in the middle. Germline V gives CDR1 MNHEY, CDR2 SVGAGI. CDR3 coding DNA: TGTGCCAGCAGTTACTCGATGGGTGTCCAAGAGACCCAGTACTTC. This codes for CASSYSMGVQETQYF.

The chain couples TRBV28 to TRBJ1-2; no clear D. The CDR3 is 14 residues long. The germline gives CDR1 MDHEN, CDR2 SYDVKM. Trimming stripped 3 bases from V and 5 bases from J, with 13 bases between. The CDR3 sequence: CASSLGPGVYGYTF. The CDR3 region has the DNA TGTGCCAGCAGTTTGGGCCCCGGAGTTTATGGCTACACCTTC.

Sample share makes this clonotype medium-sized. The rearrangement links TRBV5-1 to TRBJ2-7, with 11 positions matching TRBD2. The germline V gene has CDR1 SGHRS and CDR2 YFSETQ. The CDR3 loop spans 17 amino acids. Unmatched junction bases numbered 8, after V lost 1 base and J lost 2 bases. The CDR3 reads CASSLTLAGGFAYEQYF. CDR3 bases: TGCGCCAGCAGCTTGACCCTAGCGGGAGGCTTCGCCTACGAGCAGTACTTC.

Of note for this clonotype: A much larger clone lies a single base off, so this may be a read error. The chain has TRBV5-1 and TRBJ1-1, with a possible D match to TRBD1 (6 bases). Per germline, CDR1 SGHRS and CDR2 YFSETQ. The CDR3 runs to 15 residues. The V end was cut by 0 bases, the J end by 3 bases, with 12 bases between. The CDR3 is CASSLDGGYDTEAFF. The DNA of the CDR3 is TGCGCCAGCAGCTTGGACGGGGGCTATGACACTGAAGCTTTCTTT.

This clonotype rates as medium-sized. The CDR3 coding sequence is TGCAGTGCTAGAGAACTAGCCGGTTGGGATGAGCAGTTCTTC. Its protein product is CSARELAGWDEQFF. This chain links TRBV20-1 with TRBJ2-1, with a weak D call TRBD2 (6 bases). CDR3 size: 14 residues. The germline CDR1 and CDR2 sequences are DFQATT and SNEGSKA (reference sequence). Deletions cut 0 bases from V and 8 bases from J, with 14 bases between.

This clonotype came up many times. Here the CDR3 DNA reads TGTGCCAGCAGCCAAGAATCCAACCGTCGCTACACCTTC. Translation: CASSQESNRRYTF. The rearrangement links TRBV14 to TRBJ1-2, with D uncertain. This CDR3 is built from 13 residues. Trimming took off 0 bases at V and 9 bases at J, with 11 bases between the two ends. Germline CDR1 is SGHDN and CDR2 is FVKESK. Full variable domain (rest looked up from reference TRBV14 and TRBJ1-2): EAGVTQFPSHSVIEKGQTVTLRCDPISGHDNLYWYRRVMGKEIKFLLHFVKESKQDESGMPNNRFLAERTGGTYSTLKVQPAELEDSGVYFCASSQESNRRYTFGSGTRLTVV.

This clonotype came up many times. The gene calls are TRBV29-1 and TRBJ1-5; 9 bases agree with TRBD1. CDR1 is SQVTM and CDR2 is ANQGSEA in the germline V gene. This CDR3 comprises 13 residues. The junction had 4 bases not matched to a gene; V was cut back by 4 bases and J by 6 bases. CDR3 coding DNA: TGCAGCGTTGGGGACAGGGCTGGTCAGCCCCAGCATTTT. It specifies CSVGDRAGQPQHF.

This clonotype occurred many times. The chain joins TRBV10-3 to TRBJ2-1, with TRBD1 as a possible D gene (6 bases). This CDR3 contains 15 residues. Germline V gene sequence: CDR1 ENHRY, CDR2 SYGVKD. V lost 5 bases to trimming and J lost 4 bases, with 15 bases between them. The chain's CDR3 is CAISLTGDTYNEQFF. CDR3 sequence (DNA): TGTGCCATCAGTCTGACAGGTGATACTTACAATGAGCAGTTCTTC.

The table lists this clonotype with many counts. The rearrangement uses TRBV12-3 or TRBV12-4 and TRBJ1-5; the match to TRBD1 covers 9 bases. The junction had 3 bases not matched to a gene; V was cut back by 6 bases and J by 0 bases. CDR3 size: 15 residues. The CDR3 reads CASSMDRGSNQPQHF. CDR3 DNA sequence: TGTGCCAGCAGCATGGACAGGGGTAGCAATCAGCCCCAGCATTTT.

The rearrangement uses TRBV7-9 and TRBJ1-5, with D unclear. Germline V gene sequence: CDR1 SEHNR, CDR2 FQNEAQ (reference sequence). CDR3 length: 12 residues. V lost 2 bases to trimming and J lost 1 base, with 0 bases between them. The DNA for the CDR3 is TGTGCCAGCAGCTTAAGCAATCAGCCCCAGCATTTT. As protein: CASSLSNQPQHF.

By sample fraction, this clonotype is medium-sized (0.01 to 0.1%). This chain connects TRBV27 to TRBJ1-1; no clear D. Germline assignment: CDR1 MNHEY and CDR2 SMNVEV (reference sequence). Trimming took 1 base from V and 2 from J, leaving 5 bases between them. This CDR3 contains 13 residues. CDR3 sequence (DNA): TGTGCCAGCAGTTTATGGGATAACACTGAAGCTTTCTTT. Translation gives CASSLWDNTEAFF.

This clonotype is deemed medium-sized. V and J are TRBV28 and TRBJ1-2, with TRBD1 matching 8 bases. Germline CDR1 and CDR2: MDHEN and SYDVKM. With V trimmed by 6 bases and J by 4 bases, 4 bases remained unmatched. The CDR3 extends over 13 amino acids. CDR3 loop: CASRHGTGYGYTF. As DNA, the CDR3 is TGTGCCAGCAGACACGGGACAGGCTATGGCTACACCTTC.

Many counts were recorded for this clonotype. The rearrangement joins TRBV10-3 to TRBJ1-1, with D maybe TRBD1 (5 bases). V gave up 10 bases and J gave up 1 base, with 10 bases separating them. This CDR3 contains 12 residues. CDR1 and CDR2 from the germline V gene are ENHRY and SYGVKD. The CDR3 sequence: CATRGANTEAFF. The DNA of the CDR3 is TGTGCCACCCGAGGGGCGAACACTGAAGCTTTCTTT.

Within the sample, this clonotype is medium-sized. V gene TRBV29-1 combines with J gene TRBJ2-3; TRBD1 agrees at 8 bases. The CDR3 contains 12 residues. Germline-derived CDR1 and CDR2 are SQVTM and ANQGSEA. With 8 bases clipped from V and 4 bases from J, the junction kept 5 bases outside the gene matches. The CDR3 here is CSWTGLADTQYF. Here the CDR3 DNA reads TGCAGCTGGACAGGGTTGGCAGATACGCAGTATTTT.

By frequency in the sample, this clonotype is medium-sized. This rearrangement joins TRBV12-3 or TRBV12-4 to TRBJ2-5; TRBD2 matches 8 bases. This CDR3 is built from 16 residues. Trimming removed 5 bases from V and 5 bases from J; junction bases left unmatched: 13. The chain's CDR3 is CASSPREGSFGETQYF. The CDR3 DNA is TGTGCCAGCAGTCCCCGGGAGGGCAGTTTCGGGGAGACCCAGTACTTC.

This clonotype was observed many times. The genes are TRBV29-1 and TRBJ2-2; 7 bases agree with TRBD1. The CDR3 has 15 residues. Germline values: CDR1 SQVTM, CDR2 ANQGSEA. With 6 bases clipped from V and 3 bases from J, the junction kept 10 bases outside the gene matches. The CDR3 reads CSVAQQGLDTGELFF. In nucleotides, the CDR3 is TGCAGCGTGGCTCAACAGGGGTTGGACACCGGGGAGCTGTTTTTT.

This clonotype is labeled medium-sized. The CDR3 DNA is TGTGCCAGCAGCCAAGAACGGGGTCCGATTGGGACCCAGTACTTC. It specifies CASSQERGPIGTQYF. This sequence joins TRBV4-2 and TRBJ2-5, with D perhaps matching TRBD2 (5 bases). The germline CDR1 and CDR2 sequences are LGHNA and YNFKEQ. This CDR3 comprises 15 residues. Trimming cost V 0 bases and J 7 bases, with 15 bases left between them.